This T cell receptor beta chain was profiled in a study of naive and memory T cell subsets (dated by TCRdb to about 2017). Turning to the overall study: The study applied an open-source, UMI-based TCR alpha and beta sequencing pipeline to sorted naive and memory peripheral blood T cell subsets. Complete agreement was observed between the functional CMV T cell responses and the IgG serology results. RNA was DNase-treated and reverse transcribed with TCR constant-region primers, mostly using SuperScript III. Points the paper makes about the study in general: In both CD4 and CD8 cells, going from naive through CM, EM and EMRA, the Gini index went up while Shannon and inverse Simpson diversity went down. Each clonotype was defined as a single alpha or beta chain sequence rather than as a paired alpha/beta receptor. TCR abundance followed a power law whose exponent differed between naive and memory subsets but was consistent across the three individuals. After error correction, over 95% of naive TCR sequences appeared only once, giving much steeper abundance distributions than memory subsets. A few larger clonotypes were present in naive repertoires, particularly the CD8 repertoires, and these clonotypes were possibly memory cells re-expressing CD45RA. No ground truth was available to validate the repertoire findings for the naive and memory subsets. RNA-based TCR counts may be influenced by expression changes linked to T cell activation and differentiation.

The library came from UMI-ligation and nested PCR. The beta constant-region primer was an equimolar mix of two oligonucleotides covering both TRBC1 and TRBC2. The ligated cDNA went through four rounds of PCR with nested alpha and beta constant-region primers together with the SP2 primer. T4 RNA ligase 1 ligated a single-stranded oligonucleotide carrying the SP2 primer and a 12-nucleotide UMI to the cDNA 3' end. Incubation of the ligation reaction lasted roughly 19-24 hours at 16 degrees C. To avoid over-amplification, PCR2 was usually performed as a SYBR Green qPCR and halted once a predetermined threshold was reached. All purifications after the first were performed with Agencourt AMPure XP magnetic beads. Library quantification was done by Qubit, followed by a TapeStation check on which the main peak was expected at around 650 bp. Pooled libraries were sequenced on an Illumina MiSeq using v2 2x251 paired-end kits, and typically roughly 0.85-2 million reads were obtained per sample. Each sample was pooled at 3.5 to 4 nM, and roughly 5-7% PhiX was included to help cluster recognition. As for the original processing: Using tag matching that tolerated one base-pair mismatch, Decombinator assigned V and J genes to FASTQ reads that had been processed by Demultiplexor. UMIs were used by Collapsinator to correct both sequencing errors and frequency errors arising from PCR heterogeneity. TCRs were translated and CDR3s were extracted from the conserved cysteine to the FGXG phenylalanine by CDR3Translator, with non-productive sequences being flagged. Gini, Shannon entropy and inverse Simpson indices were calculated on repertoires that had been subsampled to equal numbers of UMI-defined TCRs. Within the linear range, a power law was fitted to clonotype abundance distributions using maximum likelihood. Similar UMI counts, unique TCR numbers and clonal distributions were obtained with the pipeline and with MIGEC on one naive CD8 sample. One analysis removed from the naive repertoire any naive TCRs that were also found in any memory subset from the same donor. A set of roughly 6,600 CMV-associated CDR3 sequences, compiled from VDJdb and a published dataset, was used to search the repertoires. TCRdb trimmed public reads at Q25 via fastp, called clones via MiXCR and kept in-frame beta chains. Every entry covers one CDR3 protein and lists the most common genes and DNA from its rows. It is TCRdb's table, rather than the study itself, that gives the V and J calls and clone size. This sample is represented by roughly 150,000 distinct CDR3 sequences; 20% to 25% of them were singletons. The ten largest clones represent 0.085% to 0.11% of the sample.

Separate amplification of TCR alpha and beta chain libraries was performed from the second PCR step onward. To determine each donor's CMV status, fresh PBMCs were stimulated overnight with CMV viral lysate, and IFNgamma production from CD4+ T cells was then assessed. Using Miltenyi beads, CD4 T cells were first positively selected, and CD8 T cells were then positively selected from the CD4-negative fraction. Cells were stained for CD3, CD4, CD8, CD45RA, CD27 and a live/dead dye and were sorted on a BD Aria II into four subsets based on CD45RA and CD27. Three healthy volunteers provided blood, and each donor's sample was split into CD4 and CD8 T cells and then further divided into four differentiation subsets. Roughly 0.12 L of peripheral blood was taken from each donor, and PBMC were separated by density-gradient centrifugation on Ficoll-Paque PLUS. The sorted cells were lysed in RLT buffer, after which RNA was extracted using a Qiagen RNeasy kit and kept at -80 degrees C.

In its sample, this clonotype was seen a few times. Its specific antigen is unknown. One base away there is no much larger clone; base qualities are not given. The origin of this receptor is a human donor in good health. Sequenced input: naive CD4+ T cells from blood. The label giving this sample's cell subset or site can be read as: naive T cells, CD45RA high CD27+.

The CDR3 protein: CASSQGTEPYNEQFF. The DNA reads TGCGCCAGCAGCCAGGGGACAGAACCTTACAATGAGCAGTTCTTC. In this chain, TRBV4-3 is recombined with TRBJ2-1; 7 bases in between match TRBD1. Clipping removes 3 bases from V and 4 bases from J, with 6 as the unmatched junction base count. The CDR3 holds 15 amino acids from the cysteine to the phenylalanine. Only the CDR3 DNA is retained, 45 bases long and in frame from the first base. Based on the germline V gene, the CDR1 and CDR2 sequences are LGHNA and YSLEER.